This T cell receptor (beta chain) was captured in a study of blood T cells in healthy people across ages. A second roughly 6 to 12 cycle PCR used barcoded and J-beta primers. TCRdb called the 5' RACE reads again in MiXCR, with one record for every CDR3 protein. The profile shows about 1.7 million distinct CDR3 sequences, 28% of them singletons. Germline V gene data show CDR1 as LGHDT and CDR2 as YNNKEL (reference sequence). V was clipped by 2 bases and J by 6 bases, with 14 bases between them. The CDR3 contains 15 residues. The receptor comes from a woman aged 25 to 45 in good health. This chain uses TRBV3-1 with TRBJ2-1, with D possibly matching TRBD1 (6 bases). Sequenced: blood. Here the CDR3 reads CASSQKPDRSNEQFF. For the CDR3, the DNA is TGTGCCAGCAGCCAAAAACCAGACAGGAGCAATGAGCAGTTCTTC.